The rows below give T cell receptor beta chains drawn from one sample of a study of blood T cells in healthy people across ages. TCRdb called the 5' RACE reads again in MiXCR, with one record for every CDR3 protein. The data contain a few hundred thousand distinct CDR3 sequences, approximately 26% of them singletons. The same data also went into a second study, on T cells of mothers and their children.

Sequencing was carried out using blood. Receptor source: a boy between 2 and 10 years old in good health. Both conserved end residues are part of each CDR3. The size field is filled for only some rows; it gives once, few, many or a size class.

>-|TRBV4-3|TRBJ1-1
CASSQVRTGELKANTEAFF
>few|TRBV9|TRBJ2-5
CASSVGLAGSRETQYF
>-|TRBV11-2|TRBJ2-7
CASSLGFGAGESYEQYF
>few|TRBV15|TRBJ1-3
CATSTARDPGNTIYF
>-|TRBV29-1|TRBJ1-3
CSVEDGSSGNTIYF
>few|TRBV5-1|TRBJ2-5
CASRVNQTQYF
>many|TRBV29-1|-
CSPMWRGEQFF
>many|TRBV20-1|TRBJ2-1
CSAIGLAVYNEQFF
>-|TRBV6-6|TRBJ2-7
CASSFLRDSRFF
>once|TRBV4-2|TRBJ2-5
CASSQSGGGVETQYF
>-|TRBV20-1|TRBJ2-7
CSAKDLASGSLEQYF
>few|TRBV2|TRBJ1-3
CASRPTVTGNTIYF
>few|TRBV12-3/TRBV12-4|TRBJ2-5
CASSLDTSETQYF
>few|TRBV13|TRBJ2-5
CASSAVQGVQETQYF
>few|TRBV7-9|TRBJ1-1
CASSPGRGVTEAFF
>-|TRBV6-5|TRBJ2-1
CASSYVHRGREQFF
>-|TRBV19|TRBJ1-3
CASSIEDRRLGNTIYF
>few|TRBV12-3/TRBV12-4|TRBJ1-2
CASSHARGDYGYTF
>-|TRBV5-1|TRBJ2-3
CASSLSVEETDTQYF
>-|TRBV5-1|TRBJ2-5
CASSPADRKETQYF
>-|TRBV12-3/TRBV12-4|TRBJ1-2
CASSLDKGAYGYTF
>-|TRBV7-8|TRBJ2-2
CASSGSSSESTGELFF
>few|TRBV5-1|TRBJ2-5
CASSYAAVGETQYF
>-|TRBV3-1|TRBJ2-5
CASSPRSGGWETQYF
>-|TRBV20-1|TRBJ2-3
CSAKVADTQYF
>-|TRBV2|TRBJ2-3
CASSAAGRGADTQYF
>-|TRBV12-3/TRBV12-4|TRBJ2-3
CASSTGASTDTQYF
>-|TRBV25-1|TRBJ2-6
CASNSGANVLTF
>few|TRBV20-1|-
CSASGTITYEQYF
>-|TRBV7-8|TRBJ2-3
CASSLRRERTDTQYF
>-|TRBV11-2|TRBJ2-1
CASSWGAGEADGEQFF
>-|TRBV29-1|TRBJ1-2
CSVENRGFSYGYTF
>-|TRBV3-1|TRBJ2-7
CASSQGVSGTSAYEQYF
>-|TRBV3-1|TRBJ2-7
CASSQNGAGSSYEQYF
>few|TRBV7-2|TRBJ2-3
CASNGQGYTDTQYF
>-|TRBV5-5|TRBJ2-7
CASSLVVTPTYEQYF
>-|TRBV6-2/TRBV6-3|TRBJ1-2
CASSYDLAGTDYGYTF
>few|TRBV4-2|TRBJ2-5
CASSQTGQGSRAQYF
>few|TRBV20-1|TRBJ2-4
CSARVRRGGGNIQYF
>few|TRBV11-2|TRBJ2-3
CASSLTGALWYF
>few|TRBV20-1|-
CSGSWGRNQPQYF
>few|TRBV2|TRBJ1-3
CASIRDIGNTIYF